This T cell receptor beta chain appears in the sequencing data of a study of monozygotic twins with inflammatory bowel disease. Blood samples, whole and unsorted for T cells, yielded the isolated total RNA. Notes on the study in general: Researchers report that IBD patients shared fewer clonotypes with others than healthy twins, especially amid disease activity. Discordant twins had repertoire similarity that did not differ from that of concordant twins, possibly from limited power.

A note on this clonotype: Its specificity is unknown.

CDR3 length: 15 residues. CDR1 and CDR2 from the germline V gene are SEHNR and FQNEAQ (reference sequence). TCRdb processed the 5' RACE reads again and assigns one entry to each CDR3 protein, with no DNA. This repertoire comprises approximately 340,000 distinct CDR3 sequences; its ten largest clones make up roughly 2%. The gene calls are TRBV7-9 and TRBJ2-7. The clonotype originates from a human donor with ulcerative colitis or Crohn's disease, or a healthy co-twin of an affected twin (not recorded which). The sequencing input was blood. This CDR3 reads CASSLDSQRSYEQYF.